This TCR beta chain was captured in a study of T cells in localized non-small cell lung cancer. Here immunoSEQ multiplex PCR was the method, and the copy in TCRdb shows in-frame clones only, minus some. This table has nearly 40,000 clones, approximately 86% appearing once. The CDR3 runs 16 residues. Trimming cost V 2 bases and J 8 bases, with 21 bases left between them. Germline CDR1 SGHVS, CDR2 FQNEAQ. The source of this sequence is a man aged 18 to 50 with stage I lung adenocarcinoma. The rearrangement uses TRBV7-8 and TRBJ1-2; tentative D call: TRBD1 (5 bases). Sample: peripheral blood, taken before any cancer treatment. Written as DNA, the CDR3 is TGTGCCAGCAGCTTAACCTATGGCGCGGGACCCCGCGGCTACACCTTC. This translates into CASSLTYGAGPRGYTF.